This entry describes one T cell receptor beta chain. The sample originates from a study of blood T cell repertoires in COVID-19. As for the study in general: COVID-19 samples from acute and convalescent phases originated in the United States, Italy and Spain. The cDNA or gDNA used as material had been derived from T cells, B-cell-depleted T cells, or PBMCs.

Per the study methods: Estimates of nucleated cell counts were drawn from the amplification of reference gene primers. Libraries were prepared by immunoSEQ multiplex PCR; TCRdb keeps only in-frame clonotypes and omits some of them. V, J and clone size are taken as reported in that table, and D and trimming were inferred from the DNA itself. This table holds over 95,000 clones, around nine tenths found once. Germline V gene sequence: CDR1 SGHKS, CDR2 YYEKEE (reference sequence). This CDR3 spans 14 amino acids. Between the trimmed V and J ends, which lost 1 base and 1 base, there was a span of 8 bases.

This TCR was recovered from a human donor with acute or convalescent COVID-19. The donor label of this sample is uncertain. The rearrangement uses TRBV5-5 and TRBJ2-5; no firm D call. The sequenced sample was peripheral blood. The CDR3 here is CASSLWAFQETQYF. CDR3 DNA: TGTGCCAGCAGCTTGTGGGCGTTCCAAGAGACCCAGTACTTC.